This T cell receptor (beta chain) was identified in a study of early T cells in non-severe SARS-CoV-2 infection. TCRdb re-derived calls from the 5' RACE reads in MiXCR, one entry per CDR3 protein. The data contain 75,000 to 100,000 distinct CDR3 sequences, roughly 14% of them singletons. This clonotype was seen more than once but under ten times. The sequenced material came from whole blood. The clonotype comes from an adult who was a healthcare worker with PCR-confirmed SARS-CoV-2 infection or an uninfected control (not recorded which).

The CDR3 DNA is TGTGCCAGCAGCGAGACAGGAGAAGACACAGATACGCAGTATTTT. Its translation: CASSETGEDTDTQYF. This chain links TRBV9 with TRBJ2-3, with D tentatively TRBD1 (6 bases). V was clipped by 3 bases and J by 2 bases, with 13 bases between them. CDR1 SGDLS and CDR2 YYNGEE come from the germline V gene. This CDR3 is built from 15 residues.